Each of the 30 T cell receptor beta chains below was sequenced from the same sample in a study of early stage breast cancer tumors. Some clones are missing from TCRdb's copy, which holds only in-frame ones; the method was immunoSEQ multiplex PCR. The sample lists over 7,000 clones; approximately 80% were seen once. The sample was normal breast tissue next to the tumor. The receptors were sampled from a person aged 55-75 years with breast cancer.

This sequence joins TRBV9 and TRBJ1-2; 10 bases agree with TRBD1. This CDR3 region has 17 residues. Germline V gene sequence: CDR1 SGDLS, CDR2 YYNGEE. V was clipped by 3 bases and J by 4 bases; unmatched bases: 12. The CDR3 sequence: CASSGGPTGGISYGYTF. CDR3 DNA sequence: TGTGCCAGCAGCGGGGGGCCGACAGGGGGCATTTCCTATGGCTACACCTTC.

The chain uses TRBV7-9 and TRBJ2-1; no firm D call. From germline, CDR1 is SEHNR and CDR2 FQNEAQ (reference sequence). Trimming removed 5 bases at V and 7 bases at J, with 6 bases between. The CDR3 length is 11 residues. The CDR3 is CASSARNEQFF. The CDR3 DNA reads TGTGCCAGCAGCGCAAGGAATGAGCAGTTCTTC. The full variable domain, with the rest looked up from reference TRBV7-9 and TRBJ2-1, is DTGVSQNPRHKITKRGQNVTFRCDPISEHNRLYWYRQTLGQGPEFLTYFQNEAQLEKSRLLSDRFSAERPKGSFSTLEIQRTEQGDSAMYLCASSARNEQFFGPGTRLTVL.

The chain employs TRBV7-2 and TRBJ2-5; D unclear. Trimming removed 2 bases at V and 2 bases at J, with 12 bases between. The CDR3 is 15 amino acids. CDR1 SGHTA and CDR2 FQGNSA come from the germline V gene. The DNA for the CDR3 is TGTGCCAGCAGCTTATATGGTAGGAATCAAGAGACCCAGTACTTC. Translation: CASSLYGRNQETQYF.

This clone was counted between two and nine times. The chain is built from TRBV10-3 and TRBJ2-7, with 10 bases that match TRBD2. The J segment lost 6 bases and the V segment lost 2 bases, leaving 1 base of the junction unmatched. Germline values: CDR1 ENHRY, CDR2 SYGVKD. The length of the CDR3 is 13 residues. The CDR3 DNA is TGTGCCATCAGTGAGGTAGCGGGAGGCGAGCAGTACTTC. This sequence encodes CAISEVAGGEQYF.

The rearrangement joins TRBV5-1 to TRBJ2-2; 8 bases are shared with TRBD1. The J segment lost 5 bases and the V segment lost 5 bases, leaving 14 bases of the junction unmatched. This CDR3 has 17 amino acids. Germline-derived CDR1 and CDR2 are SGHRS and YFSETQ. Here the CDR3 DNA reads TGCGCCAGCAGAGAAGTCACAGGGGGTATTTCGACCGGGGAGCTGTTTTTT. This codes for CASREVTGGISTGELFF.

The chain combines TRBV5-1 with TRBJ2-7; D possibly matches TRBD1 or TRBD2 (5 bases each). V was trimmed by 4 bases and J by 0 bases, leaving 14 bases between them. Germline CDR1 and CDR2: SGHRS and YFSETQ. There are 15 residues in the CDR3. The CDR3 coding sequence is TGCGCCAGCAGCCTAGGGACGGAGAGCTCCTACGAGCAGTACTTC. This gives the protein CASSLGTESSYEQYF.

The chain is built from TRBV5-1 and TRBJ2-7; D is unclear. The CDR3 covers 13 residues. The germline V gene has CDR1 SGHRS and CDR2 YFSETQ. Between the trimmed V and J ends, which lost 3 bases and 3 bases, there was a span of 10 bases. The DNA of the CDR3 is TGCGCCAGCAGCTCCGGGTCTTACTACGAGCAGTACTTC. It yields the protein CASSSGSYYEQYF.

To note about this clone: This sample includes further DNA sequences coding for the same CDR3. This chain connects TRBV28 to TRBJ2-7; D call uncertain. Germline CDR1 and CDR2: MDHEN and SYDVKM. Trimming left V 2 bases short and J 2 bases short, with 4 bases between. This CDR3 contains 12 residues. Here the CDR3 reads CASSLTTYEQYF. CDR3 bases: TGTGCCAGCAGTTTAACGACCTACGAGCAGTACTTC.

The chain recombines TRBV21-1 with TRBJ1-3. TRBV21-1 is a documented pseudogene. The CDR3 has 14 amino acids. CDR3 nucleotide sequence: TGTGCCAGCAGCAAAGGACTCTCTGGAAACACCATATATTTT. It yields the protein CASSKGLSGNTIYF.

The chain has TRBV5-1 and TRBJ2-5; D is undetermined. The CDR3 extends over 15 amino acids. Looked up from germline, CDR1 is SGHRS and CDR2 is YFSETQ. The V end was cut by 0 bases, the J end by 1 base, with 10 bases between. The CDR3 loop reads CASSLGWVGQETQYF. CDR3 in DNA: TGCGCCAGCAGCTTGGGATGGGTCGGCCAAGAGACCCAGTACTTC.

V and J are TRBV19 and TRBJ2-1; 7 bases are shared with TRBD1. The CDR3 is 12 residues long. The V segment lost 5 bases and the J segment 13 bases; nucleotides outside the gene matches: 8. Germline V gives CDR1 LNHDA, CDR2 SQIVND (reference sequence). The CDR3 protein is CASSLYRDSQFF. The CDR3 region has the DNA TGTGCCAGTAGTTTATACCGGGACAGCCAGTTCTTC.

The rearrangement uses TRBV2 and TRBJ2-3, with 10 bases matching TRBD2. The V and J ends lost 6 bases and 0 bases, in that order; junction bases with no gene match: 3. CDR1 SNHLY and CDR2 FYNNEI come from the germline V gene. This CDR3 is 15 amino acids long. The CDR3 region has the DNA TGTGCCAGCAGGAAACTAGCGGGGAGCACAGATACGCAGTATTTT. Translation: CASRKLAGSTDTQYF.

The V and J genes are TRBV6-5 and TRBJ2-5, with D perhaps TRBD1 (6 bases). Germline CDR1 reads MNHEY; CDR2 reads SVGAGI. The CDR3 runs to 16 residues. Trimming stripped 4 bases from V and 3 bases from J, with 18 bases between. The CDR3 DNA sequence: TGTGCCAGCAGTTTGAGGGGCTGGACAGCCGAAGAGACCCAGTACTTC. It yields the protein CASSLRGWTAEETQYF.

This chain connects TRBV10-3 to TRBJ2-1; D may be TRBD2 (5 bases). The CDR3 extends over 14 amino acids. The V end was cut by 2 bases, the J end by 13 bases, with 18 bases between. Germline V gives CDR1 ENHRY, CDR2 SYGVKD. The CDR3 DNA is TGTGCCATCAGTGAGCCTCGGGTAGGAGGTAAACAGTTCTTC. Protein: CAISEPRVGGKQFF.

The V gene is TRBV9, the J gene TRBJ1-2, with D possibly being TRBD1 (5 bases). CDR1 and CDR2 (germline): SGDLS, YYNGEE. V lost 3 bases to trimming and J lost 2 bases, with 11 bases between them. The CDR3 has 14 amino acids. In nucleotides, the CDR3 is TGTGCCAGCAGCGAGGGGACTAAGAACTATGGCTACACCTTC. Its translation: CASSEGTKNYGYTF.

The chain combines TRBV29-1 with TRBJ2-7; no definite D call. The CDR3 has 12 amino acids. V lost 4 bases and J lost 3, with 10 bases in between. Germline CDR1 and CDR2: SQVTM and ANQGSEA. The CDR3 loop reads CSVVERIYEQYF. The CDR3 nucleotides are TGCAGCGTTGTGGAAAGAATCTACGAGCAGTACTTC.

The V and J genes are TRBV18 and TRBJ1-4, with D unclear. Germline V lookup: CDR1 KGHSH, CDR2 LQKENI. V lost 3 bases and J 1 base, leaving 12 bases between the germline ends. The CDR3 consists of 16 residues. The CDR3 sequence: CASSPSAGRTNEKLFF. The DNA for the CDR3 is TGTGCCAGCTCACCGTCGGCGGGGAGAACTAATGAAAAACTGTTTTTT.

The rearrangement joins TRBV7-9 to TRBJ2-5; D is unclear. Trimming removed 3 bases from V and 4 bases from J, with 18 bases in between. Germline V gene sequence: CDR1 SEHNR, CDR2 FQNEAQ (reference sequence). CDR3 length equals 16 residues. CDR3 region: CASSLIRQSLSETQYF. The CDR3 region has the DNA TGTGCCAGCAGCTTGATACGGCAGAGCCTCTCAGAGACCCAGTACTTC.

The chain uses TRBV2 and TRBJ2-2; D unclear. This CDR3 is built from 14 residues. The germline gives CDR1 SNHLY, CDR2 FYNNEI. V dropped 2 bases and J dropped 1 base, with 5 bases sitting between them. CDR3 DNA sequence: TGTGCCAGCAGTGAATCCTGGAACACCGGGGAGCTGTTTTTT. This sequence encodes CASSESWNTGELFF.

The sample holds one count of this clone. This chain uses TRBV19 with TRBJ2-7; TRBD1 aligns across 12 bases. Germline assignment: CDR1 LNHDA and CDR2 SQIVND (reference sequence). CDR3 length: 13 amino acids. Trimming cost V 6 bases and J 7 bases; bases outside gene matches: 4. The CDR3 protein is CASRGQGAREQYF. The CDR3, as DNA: TGTGCCAGTAGGGGACAGGGGGCAAGGGAGCAGTACTTC.

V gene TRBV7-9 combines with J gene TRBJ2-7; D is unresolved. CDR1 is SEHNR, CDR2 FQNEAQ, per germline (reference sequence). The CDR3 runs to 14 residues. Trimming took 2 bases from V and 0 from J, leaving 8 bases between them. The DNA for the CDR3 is TGTGCCAGCAGCTTAAGCGCCAGCTCCTACGAGCAGTACTTC. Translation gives CASSLSASSYEQYF.

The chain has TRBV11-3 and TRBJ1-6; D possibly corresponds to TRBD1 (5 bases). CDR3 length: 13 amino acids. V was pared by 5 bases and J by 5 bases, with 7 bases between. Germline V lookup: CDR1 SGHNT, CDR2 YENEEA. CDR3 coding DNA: TGTGCCAGCAGCCAGGGAGATAATTCACCCCTCCACTTT. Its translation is CASSQGDNSPLHF.

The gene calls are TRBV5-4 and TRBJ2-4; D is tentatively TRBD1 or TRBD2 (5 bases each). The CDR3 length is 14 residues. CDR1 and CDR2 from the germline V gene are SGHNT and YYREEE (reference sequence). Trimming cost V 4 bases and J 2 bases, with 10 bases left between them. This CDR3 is CASSLGVSKNIQYF. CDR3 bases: TGTGCCAGCAGCCTGGGGGTGTCCAAAAACATTCAGTACTTC.

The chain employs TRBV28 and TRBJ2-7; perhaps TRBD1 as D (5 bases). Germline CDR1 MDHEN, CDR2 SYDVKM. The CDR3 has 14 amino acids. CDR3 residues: CASSYNQRQGNPFV. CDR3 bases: TGTGCCAGCAGTTACAATCAGCGTCAGGGTAATCCGTTTGTC.

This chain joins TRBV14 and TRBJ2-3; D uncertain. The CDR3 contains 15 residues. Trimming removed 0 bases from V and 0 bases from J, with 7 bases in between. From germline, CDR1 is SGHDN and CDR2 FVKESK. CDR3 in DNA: TGTGCCAGCAGCCAAGACAGGTTTAGCACAGATACGCAGTATTTT. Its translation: CASSQDRFSTDTQYF.

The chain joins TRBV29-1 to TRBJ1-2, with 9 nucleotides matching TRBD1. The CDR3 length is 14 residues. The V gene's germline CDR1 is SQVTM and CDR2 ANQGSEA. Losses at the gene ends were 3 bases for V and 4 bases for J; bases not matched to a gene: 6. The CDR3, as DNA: TGCAGCGTTGAGGCGGGACAGGGTTTCTATGGCTACACCTTC. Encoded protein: CSVEAGQGFYGYTF.

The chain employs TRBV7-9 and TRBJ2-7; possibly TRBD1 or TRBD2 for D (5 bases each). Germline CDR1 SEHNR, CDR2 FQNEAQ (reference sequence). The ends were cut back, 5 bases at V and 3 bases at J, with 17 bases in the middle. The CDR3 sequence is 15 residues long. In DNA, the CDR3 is TGTGCCAGCAGCACCCGGGACGGACCATTCTACGAGCAGTACTTC. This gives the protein CASSTRDGPFYEQYF.

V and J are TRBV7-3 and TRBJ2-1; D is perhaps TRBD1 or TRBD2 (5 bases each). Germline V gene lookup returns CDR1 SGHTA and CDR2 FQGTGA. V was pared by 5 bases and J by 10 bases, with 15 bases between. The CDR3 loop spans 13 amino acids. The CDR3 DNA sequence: TGTGCCAGCAGCGGGACGGGCCTGGGAGAGCAGTTCTTC. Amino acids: CASSGTGLGEQFF.

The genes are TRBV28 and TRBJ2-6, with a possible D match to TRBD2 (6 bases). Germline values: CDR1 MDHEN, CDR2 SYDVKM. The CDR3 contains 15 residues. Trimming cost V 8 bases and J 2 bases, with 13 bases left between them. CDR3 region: CASRGGSTGANVLTF. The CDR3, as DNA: TGTGCCAGCCGGGGAGGTTCCACTGGGGCCAACGTCCTGACTTTC.

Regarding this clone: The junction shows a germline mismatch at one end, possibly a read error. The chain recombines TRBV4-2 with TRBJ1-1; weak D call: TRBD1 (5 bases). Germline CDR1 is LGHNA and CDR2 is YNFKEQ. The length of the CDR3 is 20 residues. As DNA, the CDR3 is TGTGCCAGCGGCCAAGCCGCCAGGGTTAATGGGCGTCCGACGACCGGGAGGGCTTTCTTT. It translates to CASGQAARVNGRPTTGRAFF.